The 8 T cell receptor beta chains below come from one sample, sequenced in a study of blood T cells in healthy people across ages. Next came a second PCR, run for about 6 to 11 cycles, which used a sample-barcoded 5' primer along with a J-beta primer mix. TCRdb re-derived calls from the 5' RACE reads in MiXCR, one entry per CDR3 protein. This table has some 900,000 distinct CDR3 sequences, about 48% appearing once. Sequenced: blood. These receptors came from a man aged 30 to 39 in good health.

The chain employs TRBV18 and TRBJ1-4; 7 bases line up with TRBD1. After removal of 3 bases from V and 16 bases from J, the junction contained 14 bases not matched to a gene. The CDR3 sequence is 14 residues long. Germline V gene data show CDR1 as KGHSH and CDR2 as LQKENI. The CDR3 region has the DNA TGTGCCAGCTCACCCCTCGGGACAGCCGGCGGAGGGTTTTTT. This translates into CASSPLGTAGGGFF.

This chain joins TRBV6-2 or TRBV6-3 and TRBJ2-5; perhaps TRBD1 as D (6 bases). V was shortened by 6 bases and J by 2 bases, with 10 bases between the two germline ends. In germline, CDR1 is MNHEY, CDR2 SVGEGT. The CDR3 is 13 residues long. In nucleotides, the CDR3 is TGTGCCAGCAGGAGGGGGTCACAAGAGACCCAGTACTTC. Translating it yields CASRRGSQETQYF.

The chain employs TRBV5-1 and TRBJ1-5; D unresolved. Germline CDR1 is SGHRS and CDR2 is YFSETQ. The CDR3 sequence is 13 residues long. The V end was cut by 7 bases, the J end by 3 bases, with 11 bases between. The CDR3 protein is CASREAYNQPQHF. DNA for the CDR3: TGCGCCAGCCGGGAGGCTTACAATCAGCCCCAGCATTTT.

The chain has TRBV6-1 and TRBJ2-5; D might be TRBD1 or TRBD2, each matching 5 bases. The V end lost 6 bases, the J end lost 1 base, and 12 bases lay between the germline ends. Germline-derived CDR1 and CDR2 are MNHNS and SASEGT. This CDR3 comprises 14 residues. The CDR3 DNA reads TGTGCCAGCAGATTGACCGGGACCCAAGAGACCCAGTACTTC. It codes for CASRLTGTQETQYF.

The rearrangement uses TRBV20-1 and TRBJ2-5; no reliable D call. V was trimmed by 0 bases and J by 0 bases, leaving 8 bases between them. CDR3 length: 14 amino acids. The germline gives CDR1 DFQATT, CDR2 SNEGSKA (reference sequence). The CDR3 nucleotides are TGCAGTGCTAGAGATATTGTCGACCAAGAGACCCAGTACTTC. Translating it yields CSARDIVDQETQYF.

This chain joins TRBV5-1 and TRBJ1-4, with D perhaps matching TRBD1 (5 bases). Germline lookup yields CDR1 SGHRS and CDR2 YFSETQ. Between the trimmed V and J ends, which lost 2 bases and 8 bases, there was a span of 16 bases. This CDR3 region has 15 residues. This chain's CDR3 is CASSFGQGSGEKLFF. The CDR3 region has the DNA TGCGCCAGCAGCTTCGGTCAGGGTAGTGGCGAAAAACTGTTTTTT.

This clonotype was seen a few times. J is TRBJ1-4 and V is TRBV20-1; no clear D. Germline V gives CDR1 DFQATT, CDR2 SNEGSKA (reference sequence). The CDR3 extends over 13 amino acids. The ends were cut back, 5 bases at V and 7 bases at J, with 14 bases in the middle. CDR3 region: CSALVIFGEKLFF. CDR3 sequence (DNA): TGCAGTGCTCTCGTAATTTTTGGTGAAAAACTGTTTTTT.

V usage is TRBV2 and J usage is TRBJ2-7; D is unclear. The germline gives CDR1 SNHLY, CDR2 FYNNEI. There are 11 residues in the CDR3. Between the trimmed V and J ends, which lost 10 bases and 0 bases, there was a span of 7 bases. DNA for the CDR3: TGTGCCACGATAAGCTCCTACGAGCAGTACTTC. Its protein product is CATISSYEQYF.